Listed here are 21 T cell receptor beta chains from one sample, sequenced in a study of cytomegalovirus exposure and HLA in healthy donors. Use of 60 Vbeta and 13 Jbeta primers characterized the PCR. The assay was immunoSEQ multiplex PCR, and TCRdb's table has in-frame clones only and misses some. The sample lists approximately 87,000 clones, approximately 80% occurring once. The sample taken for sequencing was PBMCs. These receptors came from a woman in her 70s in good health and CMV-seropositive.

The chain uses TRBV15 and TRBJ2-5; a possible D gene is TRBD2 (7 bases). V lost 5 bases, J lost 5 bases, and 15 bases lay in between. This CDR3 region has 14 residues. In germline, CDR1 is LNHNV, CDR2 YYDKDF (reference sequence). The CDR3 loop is CATSGRGGSETQYF. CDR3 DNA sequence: TGTGCCACCAGCGGCAGGGGAGGGTCGGAGACCCAGTACTTC.

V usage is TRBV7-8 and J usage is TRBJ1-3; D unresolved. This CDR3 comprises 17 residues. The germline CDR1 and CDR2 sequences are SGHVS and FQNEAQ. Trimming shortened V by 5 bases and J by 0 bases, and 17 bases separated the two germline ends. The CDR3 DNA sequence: TGTGCCAGCAGCCGAGGATCGGGAACGGTCTCTGGAAACACCATATATTTT. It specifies CASSRGSGTVSGNTIYF.

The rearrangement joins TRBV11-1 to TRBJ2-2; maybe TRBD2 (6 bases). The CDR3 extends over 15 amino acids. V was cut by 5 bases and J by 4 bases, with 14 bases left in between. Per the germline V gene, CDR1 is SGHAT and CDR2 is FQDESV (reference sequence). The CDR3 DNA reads TGTGCCAGCAGCCCGCGGAGGGCGGGCACCGGGGAGCTGTTTTTT. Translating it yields CASSPRRAGTGELFF.

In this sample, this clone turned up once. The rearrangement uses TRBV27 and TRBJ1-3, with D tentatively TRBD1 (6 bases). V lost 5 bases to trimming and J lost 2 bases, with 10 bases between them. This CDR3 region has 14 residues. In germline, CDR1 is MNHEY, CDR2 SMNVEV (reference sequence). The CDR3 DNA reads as TGTGCCAGCAGTCGTGGGGGCCCTGGAAACACCATATATTTT. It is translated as CASSRGGPGNTIYF.

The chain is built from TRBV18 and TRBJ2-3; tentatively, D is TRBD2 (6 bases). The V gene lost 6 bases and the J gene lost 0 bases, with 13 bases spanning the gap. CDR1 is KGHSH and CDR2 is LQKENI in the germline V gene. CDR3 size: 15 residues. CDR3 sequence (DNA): TGTGCCAGCTCCCCCTCGGGGGTAAGCACAGATACGCAGTATTTT. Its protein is CASSPSGVSTDTQYF.

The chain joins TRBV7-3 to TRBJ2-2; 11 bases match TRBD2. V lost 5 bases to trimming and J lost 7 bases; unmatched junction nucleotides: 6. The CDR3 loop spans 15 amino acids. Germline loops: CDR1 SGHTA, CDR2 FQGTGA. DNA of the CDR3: TGTGCCAGCAGCCAGACTAGCGGGACTGGCGGGGAGCTGTTTTTT. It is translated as CASSQTSGTGGELFF. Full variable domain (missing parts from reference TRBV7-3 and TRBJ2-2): GAGVSQTPSNKVTEKGKYVELRCDPISGHTALYWYRQSLGQGPEFLIYFQGTGAADDSGLPNDRFFAVRPEGSVSTLKIQRTERGDSAVYLCASSQTSGTGGELFFGEGSRLTVL.

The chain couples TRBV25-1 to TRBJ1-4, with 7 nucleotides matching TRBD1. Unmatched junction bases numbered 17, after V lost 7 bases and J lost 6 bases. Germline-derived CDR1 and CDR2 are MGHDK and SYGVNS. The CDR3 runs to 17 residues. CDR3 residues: CASKPGTATRRDEKLFF. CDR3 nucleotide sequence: TGTGCCAGCAAACCCGGGACAGCGACAAGGAGGGATGAAAAACTGTTTTTT.

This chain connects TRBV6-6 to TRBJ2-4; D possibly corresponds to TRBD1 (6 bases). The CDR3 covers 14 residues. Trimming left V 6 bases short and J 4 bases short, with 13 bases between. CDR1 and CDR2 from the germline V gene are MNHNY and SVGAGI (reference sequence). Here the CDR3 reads CASRQGYNKNIQYF. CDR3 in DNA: TGTGCCAGCAGACAGGGCTATAATAAAAACATTCAGTACTTC.

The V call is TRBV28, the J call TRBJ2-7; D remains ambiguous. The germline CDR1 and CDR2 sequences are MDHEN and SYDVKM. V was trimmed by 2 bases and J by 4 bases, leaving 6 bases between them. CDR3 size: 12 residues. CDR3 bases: TGTGCCAGCAGTTTAGAGACTTACGAGCAGTACTTC. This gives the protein CASSLETYEQYF.

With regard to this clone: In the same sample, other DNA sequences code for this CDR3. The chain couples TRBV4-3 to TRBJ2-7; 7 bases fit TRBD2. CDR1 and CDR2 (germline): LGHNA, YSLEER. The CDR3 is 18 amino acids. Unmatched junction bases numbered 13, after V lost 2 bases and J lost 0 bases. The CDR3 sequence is CASSQHTPRAGSSYEQYF. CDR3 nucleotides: TGCGCCAGCAGCCAACATACTCCTCGAGCGGGAAGCTCCTACGAGCAGTACTTC.

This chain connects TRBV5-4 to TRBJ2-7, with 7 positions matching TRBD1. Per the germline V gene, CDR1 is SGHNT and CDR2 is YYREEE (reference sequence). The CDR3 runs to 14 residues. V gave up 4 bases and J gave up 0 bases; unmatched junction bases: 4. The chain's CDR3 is CASSRDSHSYEQYF. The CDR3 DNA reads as TGTGCCAGCAGCAGGGACAGCCACTCCTACGAGCAGTACTTC.

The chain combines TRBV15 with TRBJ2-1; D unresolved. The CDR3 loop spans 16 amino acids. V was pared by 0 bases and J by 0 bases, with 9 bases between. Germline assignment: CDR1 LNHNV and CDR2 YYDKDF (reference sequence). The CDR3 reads CATSRDRLSSYNEQFF. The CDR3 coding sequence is TGTGCCACCAGCAGAGACAGGCTGAGCTCCTACAATGAGCAGTTCTTC.

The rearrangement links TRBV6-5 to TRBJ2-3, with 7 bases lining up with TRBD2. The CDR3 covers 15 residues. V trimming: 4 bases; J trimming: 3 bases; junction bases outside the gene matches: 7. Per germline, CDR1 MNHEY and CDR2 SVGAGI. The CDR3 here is CASSSAGVGTDTQYF. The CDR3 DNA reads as TGTGCCAGCAGTTCGGCGGGAGTGGGGACAGATACGCAGTATTTT.

For the CDR3, the DNA is TGTGCCAGCAGCGTAGGGGAGATCGGAAACACCATATATTTT. This encodes CASSVGEIGNTIYF. This chain connects TRBV9 to TRBJ1-3; D is ambiguous. In germline, CDR1 is SGDLS, CDR2 YYNGEE. Between the trimmed V and J ends, which lost 0 bases and 4 bases, there was a span of 8 bases. CDR3 size: 14 residues.

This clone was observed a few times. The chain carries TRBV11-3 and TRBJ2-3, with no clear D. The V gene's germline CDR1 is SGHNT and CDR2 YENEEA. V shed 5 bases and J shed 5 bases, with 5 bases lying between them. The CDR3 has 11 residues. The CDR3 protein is CASSPGDTQYF. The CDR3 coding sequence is TGTGCCAGCAGCCCAGGAGATACGCAGTATTTT.

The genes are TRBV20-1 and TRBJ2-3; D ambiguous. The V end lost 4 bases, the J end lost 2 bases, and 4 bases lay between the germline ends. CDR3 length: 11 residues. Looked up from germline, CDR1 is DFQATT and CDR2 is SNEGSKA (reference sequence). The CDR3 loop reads CSATYTDTQYF. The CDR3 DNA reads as TGCAGTGCTACGTACACAGATACGCAGTATTTT.

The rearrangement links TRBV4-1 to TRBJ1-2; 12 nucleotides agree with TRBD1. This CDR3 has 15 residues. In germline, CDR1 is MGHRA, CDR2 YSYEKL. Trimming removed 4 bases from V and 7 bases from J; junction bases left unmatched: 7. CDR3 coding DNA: TGCGCCAGCAGCCTCCCGGGACAGGGGGCAACTGGCTACACCTTC. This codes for CASSLPGQGATGYTF.

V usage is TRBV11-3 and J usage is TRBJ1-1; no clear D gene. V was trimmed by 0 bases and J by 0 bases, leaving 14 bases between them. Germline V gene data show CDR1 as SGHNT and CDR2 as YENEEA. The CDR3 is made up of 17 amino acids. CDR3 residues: CASSLEWAYTVNTEAFF. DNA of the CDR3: TGTGCCAGCAGCTTAGAGTGGGCTTATACGGTGAACACTGAAGCTTTCTTT. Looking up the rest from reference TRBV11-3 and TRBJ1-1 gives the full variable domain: EAGVVQSPRYKIIEKKQPVAFWCNPISGHNTLYWYLQNLGQGPELLIRYENEEAVDDSQLPKDRFSAERLKGVDSTLKIQPAELGDSAVYLCASSLEWAYTVNTEAFFGQGTRLTVV.

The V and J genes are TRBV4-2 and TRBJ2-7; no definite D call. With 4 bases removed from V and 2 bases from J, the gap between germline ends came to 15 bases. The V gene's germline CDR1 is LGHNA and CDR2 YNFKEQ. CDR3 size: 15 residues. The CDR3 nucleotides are TGTGCCAGCAGCCCCGGTCCTTTGCGGCCCTACGAGCAGTACTTC. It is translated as CASSPGPLRPYEQYF.

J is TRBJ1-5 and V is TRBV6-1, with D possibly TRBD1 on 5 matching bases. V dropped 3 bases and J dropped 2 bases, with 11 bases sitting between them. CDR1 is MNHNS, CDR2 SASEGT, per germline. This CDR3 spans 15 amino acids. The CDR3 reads CASSEAEGGNQPQHF. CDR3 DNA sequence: TGTGCCAGCAGTGAGGCTGAAGGGGGCAATCAGCCCCAGCATTTT.

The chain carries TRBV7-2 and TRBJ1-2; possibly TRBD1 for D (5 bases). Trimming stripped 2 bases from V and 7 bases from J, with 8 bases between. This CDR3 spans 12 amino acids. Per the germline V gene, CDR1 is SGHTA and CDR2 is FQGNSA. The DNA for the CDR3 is TGTGCCAGCAGCTTACGACAGCGTGGCTACACCTTC. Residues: CASSLRQRGYTF.